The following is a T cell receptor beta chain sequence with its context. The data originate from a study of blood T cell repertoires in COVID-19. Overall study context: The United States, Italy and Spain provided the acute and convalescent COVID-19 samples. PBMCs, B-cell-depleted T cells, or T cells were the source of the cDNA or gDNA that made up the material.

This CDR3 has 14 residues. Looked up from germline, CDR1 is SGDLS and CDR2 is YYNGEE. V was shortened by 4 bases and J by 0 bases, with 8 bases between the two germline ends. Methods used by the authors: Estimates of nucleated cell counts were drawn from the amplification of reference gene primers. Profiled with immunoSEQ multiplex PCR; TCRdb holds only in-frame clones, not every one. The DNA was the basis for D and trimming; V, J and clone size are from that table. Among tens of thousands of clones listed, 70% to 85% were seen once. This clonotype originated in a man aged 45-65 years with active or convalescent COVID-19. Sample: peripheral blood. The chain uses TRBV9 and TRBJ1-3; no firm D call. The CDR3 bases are TGTGCCAGCAGCCCTTTGTCCTCTGGAAACACCATATATTTT. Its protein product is CASSPLSSGNTIYF.